This T cell receptor beta chain is drawn from a study of shared clonotypes between healthy human individuals. The length of the CDR3 is 15 residues. The germline CDR1 and CDR2 sequences are SGHAT and FQDESV (reference sequence). J lost 5 bases, V lost 5 bases, and 8 bases had no gene match. TCRdb keeps only in-frame clones here, not all; method: immunoSEQ multiplex PCR. The table records roughly 2.2 million clones, around 93% of them present only once. The chain is built from TRBV11-1 and TRBJ1-4; TRBD1 agrees at 7 bases. This clonotype was sampled from a man between 18 and 29 years old in good health. Some clones in this sample may be carry-over from other donors' samples. The specimen sequenced was naive CD4+ T cells from PBMCs. Regarding subset: CD45RA+ positively selected. Written as DNA, the CDR3 is TGTGCCAGCAGCGACCGGGACAGCTTAAATGAAAAACTGTTTTTT. It is translated as CASSDRDSLNEKLFF.